This T cell receptor beta chain derives from a study of T cell repertoires and HLA-DP antigens. Assay used: immunoSEQ multiplex PCR; TCRdb lists only in-frame clones, some missing. The table records 75,000 to 90,000 clones, roughly nine tenths of them present only once. This clone was seen a handful of times. Its specificity is not known. The TCR originated in a man aged 50 or older in good health and CMV-seronegative. The specimen sequenced was CD4+ T cells from PBMCs.

For the CDR3, the DNA is TGTGCCAGCAGCACAGGGGGTTTGGGCTACACCTTC. Residues: CASSTGGLGYTF. The chain recombines TRBV7-9 with TRBJ1-2, with 8 nucleotides matching TRBD1. Per germline, CDR1 SEHNR and CDR2 FQNEAQ (reference sequence). The CDR3 is 12 residues long. After removal of 5 bases from V and 8 bases from J, the junction contained 4 bases not matched to a gene.